Below are 3 T cell receptor beta chains sequenced from a single sample in a study of graft-versus-host responses after intestinal transplantation. Measured with immunoSEQ multiplex PCR; TCRdb has only the in-frame clones, and not every one. Of roughly 53,000 clones detected, less than 95% appear once; the ten largest clones hold 5% to 7%. Source: PBMCs, taken nearly 670 days after intestinal transplant. These TCRs come from a human patient who received an intestinal transplant, so some T cells may come from the graft donor.

V usage is TRBV4-2 and J usage is TRBJ1-6; D perhaps matches TRBD1 (5 bases). V shed 0 bases and J shed 15 bases, with 18 bases lying between them. CDR3 length: 15 residues. Germline V gene lookup returns CDR1 LGHNA and CDR2 YNFKEQ. DNA of the CDR3: TGTGCCAGCAGCCAAGATCTTCTTCAGGGTAAAATCCTCCACTTT. This codes for CASSQDLLQGKILHF.

The chain couples TRBV2 to TRBJ1-3; D is unresolved. Trimming stripped 5 bases from V and 1 base from J, with 9 bases between. Germline CDR1 reads SNHLY; CDR2 reads FYNNEI. The CDR3 totals 14 residues. The CDR3, as DNA: TGTGCCAGCAGTAGATTCGAGTCTGGAAACACCATATATTTT. This codes for CASSRFESGNTIYF.

V is TRBV5-6 and J is TRBJ1-2; the D is unclear. Germline V gene data show CDR1 as SGHDT and CDR2 as YYEEEE. The CDR3 covers 13 residues. V was trimmed by 4 bases and J by 3 bases, leaving 10 bases between them. The DNA for the CDR3 is TGTGCCAGCAGCCCCCCCCTCGACTATGGCTACACCTTC. It yields the protein CASSPPLDYGYTF.